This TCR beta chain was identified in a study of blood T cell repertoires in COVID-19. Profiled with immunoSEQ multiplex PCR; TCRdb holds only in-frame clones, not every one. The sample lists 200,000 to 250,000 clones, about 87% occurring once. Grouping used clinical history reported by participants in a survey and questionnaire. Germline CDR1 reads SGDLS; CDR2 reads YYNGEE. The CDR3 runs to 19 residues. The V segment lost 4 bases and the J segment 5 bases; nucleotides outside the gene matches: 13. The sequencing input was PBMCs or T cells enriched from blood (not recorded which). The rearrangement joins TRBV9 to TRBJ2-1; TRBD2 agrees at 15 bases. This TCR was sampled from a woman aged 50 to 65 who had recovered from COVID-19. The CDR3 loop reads CASSKGGTSGRTPHNEQFF. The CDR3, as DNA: TGTGCCAGCAGCAAGGGGGGGACTAGCGGGAGGACTCCCCACAATGAGCAGTTCTTC.